The 8 T cell receptor beta chains given below trace back to one sample, sequenced in a study of T cells in localized non-small cell lung cancer. Sequencing was performed with immunoSEQ multiplex PCR; in TCRdb, only in-frame clones are kept and a portion is missing. The sample records around 30,000 clones, roughly nine tenths being singletons. The sample here was PBMCs, taken before any cancer treatment. The receptors were gathered from a man between 40 and 70 years old with stage II lung adenocarcinoma.

Points on this clone: At one end the junction does not follow the germline gene, possibly because of a read error. The chain uses TRBV10-3 and TRBJ1-5; TRBD1 is a possible D gene (6 bases). Germline CDR1 reads ENHRY; CDR2 reads SYGVKD. The CDR3 totals 17 residues. CDR3 in DNA: TGTGCCATCAATGAGTCAGGGACACCCCATAGCAATCAGCCCCAGCATTTT. Its protein product is CAINESGTPHSNQPQHF.

This clone is a singleton in its sample. The chain links TRBV7-2 to TRBJ2-1; possible D gene TRBD2, 6 bases. CDR3 length: 14 amino acids. The germline V gene encodes CDR1 SGHTA and CDR2 FQGNSA. The V end lost 5 bases, the J end lost 7 bases, and 15 bases lay between the germline ends. The CDR3 DNA reads as TGTGCCAGCAGCGCCAGACTAGAGAGGAATGAGCAGTTCTTC. The encoded protein is CASSARLERNEQFF.

The chain uses TRBV27 and TRBJ2-3; D perhaps matches TRBD2 (6 bases). The V end lost 5 bases, the J end lost 0 bases, and 9 bases lay between the germline ends. Germline-derived CDR1 and CDR2 are MNHEY and SMNVEV (reference sequence). CDR3 size: 14 residues. The CDR3 protein is CASSSGYSTDTQYF. As DNA, the CDR3 is TGTGCCAGCAGTAGCGGGTATAGCACAGATACGCAGTATTTT.

V gene TRBV14 combines with J gene TRBJ1-1; no clear D gene. From germline, CDR1 is SGHDN and CDR2 FVKESK. The CDR3 is 14 residues long. Trimming shortened V by 9 bases and J by 1 base, and 15 bases separated the two germline ends. CDR3 region: CASRRGAGNTEAFF. As DNA, the CDR3 is TGTGCCAGTAGAAGAGGCGCGGGGAACACTGAAGCTTTCTTT.

V is TRBV15 and J is TRBJ2-2; 9 nucleotides align to TRBD1. The germline V gene has CDR1 LNHNV and CDR2 YYDKDF (reference sequence). After removal of 5 bases from V and 4 bases from J, the junction contained 5 bases not matched to a gene. The CDR3 loop spans 15 amino acids. CDR3 nucleotides: TGTGCCACCAGCTCCAACAGGGGGCCCACCGGGGAGCTGTTTTTT. This gives the protein CATSSNRGPTGELFF.

The chain is built from TRBV28 and TRBJ2-1; TRBD2 agrees at 8 bases. Germline trimming cut 6 bases from V and 8 bases from J; bases unmatched to any gene: 6. The CDR3 is 13 residues long. Per germline, CDR1 MDHEN and CDR2 SYDVKM. CDR3 bases: TGTGCCAGCAGAAGGACTAGCTTATATGAGCAGTTCTTC. It encodes CASRRTSLYEQFF.

This chain connects TRBV7-2 to TRBJ1-2; 7 bases align to TRBD1. Germline V gives CDR1 SGHTA, CDR2 FQGNSA. There are 13 residues in the CDR3. V dropped 5 bases and J dropped 6; count of bases not matched to a gene: 6. CDR3 bases: TGTGCCAGCAGCCCAGGACAGGTACATGGCTACACCTTC. Translation gives CASSPGQVHGYTF.

This clone was observed a single time. The rearrangement joins TRBV27 to TRBJ1-5; tentative D call: TRBD1 (5 bases). Deletions cut 3 bases from V and 6 bases from J, with 15 bases between. Germline CDR1 is MNHEY and CDR2 is SMNVEV (reference sequence). The CDR3 length is 15 residues. CDR3 in amino acids: CASSFRGEPGQPQHF. DNA for the CDR3: TGTGCCAGCAGTTTCCGGGGCGAGCCCGGTCAGCCCCAGCATTTT.